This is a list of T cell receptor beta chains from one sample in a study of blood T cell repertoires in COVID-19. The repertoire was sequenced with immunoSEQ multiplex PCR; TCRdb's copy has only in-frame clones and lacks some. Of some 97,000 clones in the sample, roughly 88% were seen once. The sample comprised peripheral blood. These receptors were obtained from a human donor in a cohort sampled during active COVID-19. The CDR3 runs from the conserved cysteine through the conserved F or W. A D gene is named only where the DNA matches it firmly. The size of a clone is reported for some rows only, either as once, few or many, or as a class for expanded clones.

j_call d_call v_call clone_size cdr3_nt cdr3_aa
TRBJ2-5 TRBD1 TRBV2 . TGTGCCAGCAGTAAAGGACAGGGGGGAGAGACCCAGTACTTC CASSKGQGGETQYF
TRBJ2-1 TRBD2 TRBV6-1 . TGTGCCAGCAGTGAACTAGCGGGGTACAATGAGCAGTTCTTC CASSELAGYNEQFF
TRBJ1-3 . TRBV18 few TGTGCCAGCTCACCATCAGGGGCTGGAAACACCATATATTTT CASSPSGAGNTIYF
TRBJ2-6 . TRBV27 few TGTGCCAGCATGTACGGGGGATCTGGGGCCAACGTCCTGACTTTC CASMYGGSGANVLTF
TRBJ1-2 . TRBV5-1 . TGCGCCAGCAGCTTTTCACAGGGCGACTATGGCTACACCTTC CASSFSQGDYGYTF
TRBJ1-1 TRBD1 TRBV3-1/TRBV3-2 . TGTGCCAGCAGCCGGGACAGGGGTGGCACTGAAGCTTTCTTT CASSRDRGGTEAFF
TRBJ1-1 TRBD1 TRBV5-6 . TGTGCCAGCAGCTTTTTGGACAGGGGGCGACCTGAAGCTTTCTTT CASSFLDRGRPEAFF
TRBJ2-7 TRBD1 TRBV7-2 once TGTGCCAGCAGCTTAAGCTCGGACAGGGCCTACGAGCAGTACTTC CASSLSSDRAYEQYF
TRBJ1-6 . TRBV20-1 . TGCAGTGCTAGTCGGGACATCGGTAATTCACCCCTCCACTTT CSASRDIGNSPLHF
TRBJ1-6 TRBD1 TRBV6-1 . TGTGCCAGCAGTGTCGGCAGGGGGCGCGAAAATTCACCCCTCCACTTT CASSVGRGRENSPLHF
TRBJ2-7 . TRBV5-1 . TGCGCCAGCGGGAGAGACGTCCCGGGGGAGCAGTACTTC CASGRDVPGEQYF
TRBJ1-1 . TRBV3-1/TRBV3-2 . TGTGCCAGCAGCCAAGGGGCCACGAACACTGAAGCTTTCTTT CASSQGATNTEAFF
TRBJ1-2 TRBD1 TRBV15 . TGTGCCACCAGCGGGGGACAGGGGGCTATGAACTATGGCTACACCTTC CATSGGQGAMNYGYTF
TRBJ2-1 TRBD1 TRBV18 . TGTGCCAGCTCACCTCCCGGACAGGGATCCTACAATGAGCAGTTCTTC CASSPPGQGSYNEQFF
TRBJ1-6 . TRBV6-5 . TGTGCCAGCAGTTACTCAACAGTGAATTCACCCCTCCACTTT CASSYSTVNSPLHF
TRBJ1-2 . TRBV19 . TGTGCCAGTAGTTCTGACAGGTTTGACTATGGCTACACCTTC CASSSDRFDYGYTF
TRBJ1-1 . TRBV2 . TGTGCCAGCACCTCGAGGACAGAGAACACTGAAGCTTTCTTT CASTSRTENTEAFF
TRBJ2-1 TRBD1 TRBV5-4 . TGTGCCAGCAGCTTGGCCGCTGGGAGGACAGGGAAATACAATGAGCAGTTCTTC CASSLAAGRTGKYNEQFF
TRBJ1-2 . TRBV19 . TGTGCCAGTAGTATCTCTGGGGGCCACTATGGCTACACCTTC CASSISGGHYGYTF
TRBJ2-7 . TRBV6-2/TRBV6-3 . TGTGCCAGCAGTTACGATGAGCGGAACTACGAGCAGTACTTC CASSYDERNYEQYF
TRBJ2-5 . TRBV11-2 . TGTGCCAGCAGCTCGACCGGGTACGGGGAGACCCAGTACTTC CASSSTGYGETQYF
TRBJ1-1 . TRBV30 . TGTGCCTGGAGTTCACAGAAGGCGGCCGGGGACACTGAAGCTTTCTTT CAWSSQKAAGDTEAFF
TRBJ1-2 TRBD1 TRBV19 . TGTGCCAGTAGTATACGAGGACAGGGGATTGCTAACTATGGCTACACCTTC CASSIRGQGIANYGYTF
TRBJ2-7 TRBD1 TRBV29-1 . TGCAGCGGAGGAACGGGACAGATCTACGAGCAGTACTTC CSGGTGQIYEQYF
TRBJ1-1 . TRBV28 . TGTGCCAGCAGAAATACAGGGTACACTGAAGCTTTCTTT CASRNTGYTEAFF
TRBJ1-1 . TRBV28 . TGTGCCAGCAGTTTGAACGGGGAGGGTTTCTTT CASSLNGEGFF
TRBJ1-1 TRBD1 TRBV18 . TGTGCCAGCTCACCACTCACCGGGACAGGGGGGATGAACACTGAAGCTTTCTTT CASSPLTGTGGMNTEAFF
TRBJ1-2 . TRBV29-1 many TGCAGCGTTGGGGAAAACAGGGAAGCTAACTATGGCTACACCTTC CSVGENREANYGYTF
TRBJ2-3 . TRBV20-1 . TGCAGTGCTAGTCGCCGGGGGGCAGCAGATACGCAGTATTTT CSASRRGAADTQYF
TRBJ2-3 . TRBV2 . TGTGCCAGCAGTGAAAATACCGGGGCAGATACGCAGTATTTT CASSENTGADTQYF
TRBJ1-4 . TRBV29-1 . TGCAGCGTTGAAGCCACTTTCGGAAAACTGTTTTTT CSVEATFGKLFF
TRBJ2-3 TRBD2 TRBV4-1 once TGCGCCAGCAGCCAACGACTAGCGGGGGCCACAGATACGCAGTATTTT CASSQRLAGATDTQYF
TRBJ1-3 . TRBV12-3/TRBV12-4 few TGTGCCAGCAGGACTAGGGAACCAAACACCATATATTTT CASRTREPNTIYF
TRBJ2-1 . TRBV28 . TGTGCCAGCAGTTCCTCTAGCGTCGGACACAATGAGCAGTTCTTC CASSSSSVGHNEQFF
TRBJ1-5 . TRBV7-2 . TGTGCCAGCAGCTTAGCAGGGGCCGGTAGTCAGCCCCAGCATTTT CASSLAGAGSQPQHF
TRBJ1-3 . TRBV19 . TGTGCCAGTAGTATCAGGGAGGTCTCTGGAAACACCATATATTTT CASSIREVSGNTIYF
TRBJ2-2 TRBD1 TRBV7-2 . TGTGCCAGCAGCCCCCGGACAGGGTGGAACACCGGGGAGCTGTTTTTT CASSPRTGWNTGELFF
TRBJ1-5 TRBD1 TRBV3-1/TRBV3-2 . TGTGCCAGCAGCCAAGGTAGGACAGGGGGCACGAGGAAGAATCAGCCCCAGCATTTT CASSQGRTGGTRKNQPQHF
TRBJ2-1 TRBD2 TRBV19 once TGTGCCAGTAGTATAGCCCCGGGGGGAGGTCGGTTCTTC CASSIAPGGGRFF
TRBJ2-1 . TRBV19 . TGTGCCAGTAGTATGCCCCGGGGTGAGCAGTTCTTC CASSMPRGEQFF
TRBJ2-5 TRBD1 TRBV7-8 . TGTGCCAGCAGCTTCCCGGGACAGGGGAGGGAGACCCAGTACTTC CASSFPGQGRETQYF
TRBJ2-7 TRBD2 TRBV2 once TGTGCCAGCAGTTCCCAGGGACTAGCGGGAGCATGGCAGTACTTC CASSSQGLAGAWQYF
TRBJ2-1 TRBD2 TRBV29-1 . TGCAGCGTGAGCCGGACTAGCGGGAATTACAATGAGCAGTTCTTC CSVSRTSGNYNEQFF
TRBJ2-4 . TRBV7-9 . TGTGCCAGCAGCTTACTCGGGTCTTTGAACATTCAGTACTTC CASSLLGSLNIQYF
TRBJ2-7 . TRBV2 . TGTGCCAGCAGTGCCCAGGCAGGGTCTTACGAGCAGTACTTC CASSAQAGSYEQYF
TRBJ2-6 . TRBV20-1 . TGCAGTGCTAGTGAGAGGGACGTCCTGACTTTC CSASERDVLTF
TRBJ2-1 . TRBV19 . TGTGCCAGTAGTACGGATGCGGGAAATGAGCAGTTCTTC CASSTDAGNEQFF
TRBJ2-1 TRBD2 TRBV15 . TGTGCCACCAGCAGAGAGGGCGGGAGGGGTTTGGTTGAGCAGTTCTTC CATSREGGRGLVEQFF
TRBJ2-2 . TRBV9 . TGTGCCAGCAGCGTAGTCGGGATGGGCGCGAACACCGGGGAGCTGTTTTTT CASSVVGMGANTGELFF
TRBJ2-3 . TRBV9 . TGTGCCAGCAGCGTAGTAGGGGCAGATACGCAGTATTTT CASSVVGADTQYF
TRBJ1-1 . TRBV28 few TGTGCCAGCAGATCCGACAGAACGAACACTGAAGCTTTCTTT CASRSDRTNTEAFF
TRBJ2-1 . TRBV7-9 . TGTGCCAGCAGCTCAGGGGACAATGAGCAGTTCTTC CASSSGDNEQFF
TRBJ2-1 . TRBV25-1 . TGTGCCAGTTTAACCAGCGGCAGCTCCTACAATGAGCAGTTCTTC CASLTSGSSYNEQFF
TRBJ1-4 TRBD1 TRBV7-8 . TGTGCCAGCAGCTTAGTACCCAGGGGGCTATATACTAATGAAAAACTGTTTTTT CASSLVPRGLYTNEKLFF
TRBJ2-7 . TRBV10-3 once TGTGCCATCAGAGACGAGTTCGAGAGCAGGTCTTACGAGCAGTACTTC CAIRDEFESRSYEQYF
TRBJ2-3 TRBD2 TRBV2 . TGTGCCAGCAGTGTCCCCCTAGCGGGCAACACAGATACGCAGTATTTT CASSVPLAGNTDTQYF
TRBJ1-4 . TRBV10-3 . TGTGCCATCAGTTTTGACAGGCCTGGGGAAAAACTGTTTTTT CAISFDRPGEKLFF
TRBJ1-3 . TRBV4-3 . TGCGCCAGCAGCCAAGGCCCGGGGGGAGGAAACACCATATATTTT CASSQGPGGGNTIYF